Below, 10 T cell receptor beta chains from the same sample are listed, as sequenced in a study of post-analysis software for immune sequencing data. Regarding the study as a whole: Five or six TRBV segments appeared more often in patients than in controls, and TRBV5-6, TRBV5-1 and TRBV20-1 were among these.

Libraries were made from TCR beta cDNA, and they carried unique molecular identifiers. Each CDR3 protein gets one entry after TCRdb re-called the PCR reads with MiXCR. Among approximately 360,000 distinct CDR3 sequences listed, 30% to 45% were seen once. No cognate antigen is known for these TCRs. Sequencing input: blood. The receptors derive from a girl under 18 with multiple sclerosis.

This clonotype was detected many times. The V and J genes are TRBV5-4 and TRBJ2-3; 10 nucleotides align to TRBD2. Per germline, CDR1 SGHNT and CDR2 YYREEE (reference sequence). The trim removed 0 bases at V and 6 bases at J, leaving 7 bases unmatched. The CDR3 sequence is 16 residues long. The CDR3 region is CASSLAISGGADTQYF. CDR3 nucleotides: TGTGCCAGCAGCTTGGCCATAAGCGGGGGGGCCGATACGCAGTATTTT.

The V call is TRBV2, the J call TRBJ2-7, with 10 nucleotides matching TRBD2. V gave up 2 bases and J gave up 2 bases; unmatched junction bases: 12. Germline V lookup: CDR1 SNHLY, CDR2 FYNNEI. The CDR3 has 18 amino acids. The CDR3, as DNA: TGTGCCAGCAGTGAACTTGGGACTAGCGTTGTCTCTCCCTACGAGCAGTACTTC. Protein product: CASSELGTSVVSPYEQYF.

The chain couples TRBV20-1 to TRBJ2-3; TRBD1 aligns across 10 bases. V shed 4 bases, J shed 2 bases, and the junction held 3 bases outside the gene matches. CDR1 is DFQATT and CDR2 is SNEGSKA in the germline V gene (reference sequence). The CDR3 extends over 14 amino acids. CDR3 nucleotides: TGCAGTGCTATTAGACAGGGGGCCACAGATACGCAGTATTTT. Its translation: CSAIRQGATDTQYF.

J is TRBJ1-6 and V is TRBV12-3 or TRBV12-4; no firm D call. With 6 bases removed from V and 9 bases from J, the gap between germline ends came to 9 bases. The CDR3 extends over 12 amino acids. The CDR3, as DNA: TGTGCCAGCAGCCCCGGCCGTTCACCCCTCCACTTT. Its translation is CASSPGRSPLHF.

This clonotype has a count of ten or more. The CDR3 spells CASSEPRTGVGYGYTF. The CDR3 DNA is TGTGCCAGCAGTGAGCCCCGGACAGGGGTCGGCTATGGCTACACCTTC. The V and J genes are TRBV6-1 and TRBJ1-2; 9 bases line up with TRBD1. J was trimmed by 4 bases and V by 3 bases; bases with no gene match: 9. The CDR3 length is 16 residues. The germline gives CDR1 MNHNS, CDR2 SASEGT.

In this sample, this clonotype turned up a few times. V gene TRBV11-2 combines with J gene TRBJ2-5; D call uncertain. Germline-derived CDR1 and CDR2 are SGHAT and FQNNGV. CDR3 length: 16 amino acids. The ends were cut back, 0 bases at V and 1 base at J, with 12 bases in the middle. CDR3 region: CASSLDSGLIQETQYF. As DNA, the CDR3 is TGTGCCAGCAGCTTAGATTCGGGCTTGATCCAAGAGACCCAGTACTTC.

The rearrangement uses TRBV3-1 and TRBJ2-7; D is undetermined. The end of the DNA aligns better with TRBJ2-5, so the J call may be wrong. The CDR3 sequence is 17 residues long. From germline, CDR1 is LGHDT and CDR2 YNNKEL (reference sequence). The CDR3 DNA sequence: TGTGCCAGCAGCCACGGAGAGCCGGGCTCTTCGGGAGAGACCCAGTACTTC. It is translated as CASSHGEPGSSGETQYF.

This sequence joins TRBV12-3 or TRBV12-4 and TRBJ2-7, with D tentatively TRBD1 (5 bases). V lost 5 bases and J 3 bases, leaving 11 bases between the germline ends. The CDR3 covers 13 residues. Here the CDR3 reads CASSTDGHYEQYF. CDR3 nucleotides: TGTGCCAGCAGTACCGACGGACACTACGAGCAGTACTTC.

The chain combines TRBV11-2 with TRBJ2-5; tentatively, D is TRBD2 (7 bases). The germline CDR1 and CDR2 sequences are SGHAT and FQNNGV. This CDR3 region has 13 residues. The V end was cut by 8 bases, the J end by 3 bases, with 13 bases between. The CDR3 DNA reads TGTGCCAGCGGGGGGGCGGGGGAAGAGACCCAGTACTTC. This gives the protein CASGGAGEETQYF. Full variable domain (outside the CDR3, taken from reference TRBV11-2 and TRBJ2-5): EAGVAQSPRYKIIEKRQSVAFWCNPISGHATLYWYQQILGQGPKLLIQFQNNGVVDDSQLPKDRFSAERLKGVDSTLKIQPAKLEDSAVYLCASGGAGEETQYFGPGTRLLVL.

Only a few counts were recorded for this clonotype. In nucleotides, the CDR3 is TGCGCCAGCAGCCAAGAAAGCTCGGTCCCTTTACCCGAGCAGTACTTC. Translating it yields CASSQESSVPLPEQYF. J is TRBJ2-7 and V is TRBV4-1; no clear D. The CDR3 spans 16 residues. V dropped 0 bases and J dropped 6 bases, with 18 bases sitting between them. Looked up from germline, CDR1 is MGHRA and CDR2 is YSYEKL.